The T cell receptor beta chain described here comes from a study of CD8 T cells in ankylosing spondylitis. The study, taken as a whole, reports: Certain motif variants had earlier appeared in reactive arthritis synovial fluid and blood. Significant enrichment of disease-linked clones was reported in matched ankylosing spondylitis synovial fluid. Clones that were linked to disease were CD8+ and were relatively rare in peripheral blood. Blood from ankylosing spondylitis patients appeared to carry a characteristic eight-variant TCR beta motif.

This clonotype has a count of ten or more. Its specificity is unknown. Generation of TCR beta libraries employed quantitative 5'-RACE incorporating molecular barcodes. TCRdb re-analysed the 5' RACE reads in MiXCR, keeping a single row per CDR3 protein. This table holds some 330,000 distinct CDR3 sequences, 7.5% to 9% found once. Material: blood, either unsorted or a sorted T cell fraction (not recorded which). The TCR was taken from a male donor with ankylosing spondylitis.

DNA of the CDR3: TGTGCCATCAGTGTCGGACTAGCCAATGAGCAGTTCTTC. Amino acids: CAISVGLANEQFF. This chain connects TRBV10-3 to TRBJ2-1, with 8 bases aligning to TRBD2. J gave up 6 bases and V 4 bases, and 2 bases lay outside the gene matches. The germline gives CDR1 ENHRY, CDR2 SYGVKD. The CDR3 is made up of 13 amino acids.